Each of the 2 T cell receptor beta chains below was sequenced from the same sample in a study of shared clonotypes between healthy human individuals. Sequencing used immunoSEQ multiplex PCR; TCRdb keeps in-frame clones, though not all of them. Here the sample spans some 2.1 million clones, 93% being singletons. The naive CD8 subset, CD45RO-negative cells positively selected for CCR7, excluded terminally differentiated effector memory CD45RA+ cells. Source material: naive CD8+ T cells from PBMCs. The receptors come from a man aged 18 to 35 in good health. Some clones in this sample may be carry-over from other donors' samples.

The CDR3 region is CASSTRTGEAIETQYF. CDR3 DNA sequence: TGTGCCAGCAGCACCCGGACAGGGGAGGCGATCGAGACCCAGTACTTC. The gene calls are TRBV7-9 and TRBJ2-5; 9 nucleotides agree with TRBD1. V trimming: 5 bases; J trimming: 5 bases; junction bases outside the gene matches: 12. This CDR3 comprises 16 residues. Germline-derived CDR1 and CDR2 are SEHNR and FQNEAQ (reference sequence). Full variable domain (rest looked up from reference TRBV7-9 and TRBJ2-5): DTGVSQNPRHKITKRGQNVTFRCDPISEHNRLYWYRQTLGQGPEFLTYFQNEAQLEKSRLLSDRFSAERPKGSFSTLEIQRTEQGDSAMYLCASSTRTGEAIETQYFGPGTRLLVL.

This clone was detected once. This same CDR3 is encoded by further DNA sequences in the sample. The genes are TRBV7-9 and TRBJ2-7, with TRBD1 matching 7 bases. V lost 1 base to trimming and J lost 2 bases; unmatched junction nucleotides: 2. CDR1 and CDR2 from the germline V gene are SEHNR and FQNEAQ (reference sequence). This CDR3 is built from 14 residues. CDR3 residues: CASSLVDRTYEQYF. The CDR3 region has the DNA TGTGCCAGCAGCTTAGTGGACAGGACCTACGAGCAGTACTTC.